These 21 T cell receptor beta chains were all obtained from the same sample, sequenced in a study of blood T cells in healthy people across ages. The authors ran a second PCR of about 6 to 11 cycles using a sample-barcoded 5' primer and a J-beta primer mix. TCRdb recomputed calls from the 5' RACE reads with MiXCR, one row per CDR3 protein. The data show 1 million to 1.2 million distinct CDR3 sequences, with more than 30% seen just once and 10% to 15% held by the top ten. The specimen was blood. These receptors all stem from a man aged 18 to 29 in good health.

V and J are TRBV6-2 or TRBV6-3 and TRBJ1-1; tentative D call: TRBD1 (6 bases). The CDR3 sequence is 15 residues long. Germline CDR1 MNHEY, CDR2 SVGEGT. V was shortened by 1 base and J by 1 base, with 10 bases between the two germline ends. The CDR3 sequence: CASSYFRGQNTEAFF. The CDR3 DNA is TGTGCCAGCAGTTACTTTAGGGGACAGAACACTGAAGCTTTCTTT.

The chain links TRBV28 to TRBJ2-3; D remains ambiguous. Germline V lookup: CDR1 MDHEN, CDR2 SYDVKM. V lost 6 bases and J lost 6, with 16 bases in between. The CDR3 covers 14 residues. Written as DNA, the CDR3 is TGTGCCAGCAGCCTTAAGGAGAGGTGGGATACGCAGTATTTT. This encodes CASSLKERWDTQYF.

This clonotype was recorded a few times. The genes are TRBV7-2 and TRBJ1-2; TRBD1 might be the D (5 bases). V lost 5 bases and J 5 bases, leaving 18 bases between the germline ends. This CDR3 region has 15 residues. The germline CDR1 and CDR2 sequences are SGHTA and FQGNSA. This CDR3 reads CASSRLAGGIYGYTF. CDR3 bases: TGTGCCAGCAGCCGACTTGCGGGGGGGATATATGGCTACACCTTC.

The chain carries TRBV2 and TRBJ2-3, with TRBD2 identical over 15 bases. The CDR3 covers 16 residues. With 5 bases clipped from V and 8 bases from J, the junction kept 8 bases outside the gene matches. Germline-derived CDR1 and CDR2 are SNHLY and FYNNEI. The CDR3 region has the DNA TGTGCCAGCAGTTCCGGGACTAGCGGGGGGTACGGTACGCAGTATTTT. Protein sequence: CASSSGTSGGYGTQYF.

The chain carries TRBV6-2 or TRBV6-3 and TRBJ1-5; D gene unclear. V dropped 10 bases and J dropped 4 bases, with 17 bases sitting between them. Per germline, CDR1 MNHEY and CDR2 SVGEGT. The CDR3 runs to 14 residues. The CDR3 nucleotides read TGTGCCACACGCGGCGGCGAAAGAAATCAGCCCCAGCATTTT. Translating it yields CATRGGERNQPQHF.

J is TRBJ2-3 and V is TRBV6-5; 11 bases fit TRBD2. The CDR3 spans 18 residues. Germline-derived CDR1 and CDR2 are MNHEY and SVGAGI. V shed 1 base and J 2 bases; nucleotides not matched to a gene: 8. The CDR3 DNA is TGTGCCAGCAGTTACTTAGCGGGGGGGCTCGGAAACACAGATACGCAGTATTTT. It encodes CASSYLAGGLGNTDTQYF.

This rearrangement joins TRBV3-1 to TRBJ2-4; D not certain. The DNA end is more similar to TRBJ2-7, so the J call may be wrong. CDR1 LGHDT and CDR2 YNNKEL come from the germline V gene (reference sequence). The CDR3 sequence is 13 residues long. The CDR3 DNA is TGTGCCAGCAGCCAGGGGAACATAGACGAGCAGTACTTC. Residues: CASSQGNIDEQYF.

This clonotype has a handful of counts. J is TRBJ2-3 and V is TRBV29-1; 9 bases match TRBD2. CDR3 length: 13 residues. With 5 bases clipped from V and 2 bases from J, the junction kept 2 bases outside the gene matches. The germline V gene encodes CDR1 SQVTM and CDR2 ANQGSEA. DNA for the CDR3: TGCAGCGTTCTAGCGGGGCTCACAGATACGCAGTATTTT. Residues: CSVLAGLTDTQYF.

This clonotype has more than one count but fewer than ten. The CDR3 DNA reads as TGTGCCAGCAGCCAACTTCGGACAGTAGAGACCCAGTACTTC. It encodes CASSQLRTVETQYF. The chain recombines TRBV14 with TRBJ2-5; tentatively, D is TRBD1 (6 bases). This CDR3 has 14 residues. Trimming cost V 2 bases and J 4 bases, with 11 bases left between them. Germline CDR1 reads SGHDN; CDR2 reads FVKESK.

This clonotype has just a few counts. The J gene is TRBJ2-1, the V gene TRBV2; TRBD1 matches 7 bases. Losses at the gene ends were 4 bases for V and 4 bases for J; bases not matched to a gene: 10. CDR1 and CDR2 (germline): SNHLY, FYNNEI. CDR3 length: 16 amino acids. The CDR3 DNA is TGTGCCAGCAGTGTGACGGGACAGTCCACATACAATGAGCAGTTCTTC. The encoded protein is CASSVTGQSTYNEQFF.

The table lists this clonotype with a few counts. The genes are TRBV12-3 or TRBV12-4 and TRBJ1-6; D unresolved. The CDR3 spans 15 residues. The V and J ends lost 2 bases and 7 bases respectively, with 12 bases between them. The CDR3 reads CASSLSGNRNSPLHF. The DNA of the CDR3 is TGTGCCAGCAGTTTAAGCGGAAATCGGAATTCACCCCTCCACTTT.

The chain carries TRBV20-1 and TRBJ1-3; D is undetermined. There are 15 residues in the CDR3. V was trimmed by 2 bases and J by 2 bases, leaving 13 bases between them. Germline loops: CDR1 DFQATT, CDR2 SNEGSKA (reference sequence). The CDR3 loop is CSARHGRSPGNTIYF. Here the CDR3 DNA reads TGCAGTGCTAGACATGGCAGAAGCCCTGGAAACACCATATATTTT.

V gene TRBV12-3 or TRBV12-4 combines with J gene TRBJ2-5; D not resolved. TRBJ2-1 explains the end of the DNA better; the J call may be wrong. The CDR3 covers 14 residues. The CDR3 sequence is CASSPRGTQETQFF. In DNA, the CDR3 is TGTGCCAGCAGTCCCCGAGGTACGCAAGAGACCCAGTTCTTC.

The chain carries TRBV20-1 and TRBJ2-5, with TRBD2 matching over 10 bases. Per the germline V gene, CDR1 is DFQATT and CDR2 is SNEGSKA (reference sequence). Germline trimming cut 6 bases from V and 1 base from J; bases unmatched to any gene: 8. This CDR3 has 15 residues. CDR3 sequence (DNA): TGCAGTGCAATACCGGGGACTAGCGTCCAAGAGACCCAGTACTTC. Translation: CSAIPGTSVQETQYF.

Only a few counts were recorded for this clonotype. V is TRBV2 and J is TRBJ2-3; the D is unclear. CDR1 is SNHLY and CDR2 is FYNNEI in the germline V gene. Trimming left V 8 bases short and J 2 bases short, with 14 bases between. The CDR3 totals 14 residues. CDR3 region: CASLRSAPTDTQYF. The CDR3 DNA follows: TGTGCCAGCCTTAGGTCTGCCCCCACAGATACGCAGTATTTT.

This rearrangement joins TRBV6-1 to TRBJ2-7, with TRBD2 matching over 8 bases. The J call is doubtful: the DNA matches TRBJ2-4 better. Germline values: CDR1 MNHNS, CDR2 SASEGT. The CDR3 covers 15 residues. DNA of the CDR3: TGTGCCAGCAGTGAACGGGGGGGACCTAAAAACATTCAGTACTTC. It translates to CASSERGGPKNIQYF.

The CDR3 DNA is TGTGCCAGCAGCCCCCTTGGCCAGGATGGCTACACCTTC. Translation gives CASSPLGQDGYTF. This rearrangement joins TRBV11-2 to TRBJ1-2, with D unclear. CDR3 length: 13 amino acids. CDR1 is SGHAT and CDR2 is FQNNGV in the germline V gene. Trimming removed 5 bases from V and 6 bases from J, with 13 bases in between.

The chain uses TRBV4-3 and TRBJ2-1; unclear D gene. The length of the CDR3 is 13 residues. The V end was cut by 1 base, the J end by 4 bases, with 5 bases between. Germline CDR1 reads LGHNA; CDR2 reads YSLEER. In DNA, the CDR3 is TGCGCCAGCAGCCAAGTTTTGTACAATGAGCAGTTCTTC. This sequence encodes CASSQVLYNEQFF.

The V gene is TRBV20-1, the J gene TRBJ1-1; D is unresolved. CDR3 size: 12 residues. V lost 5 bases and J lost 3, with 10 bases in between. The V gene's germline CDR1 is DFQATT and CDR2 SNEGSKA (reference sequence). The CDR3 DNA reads TGCAGTGCTCGTTCGGTCGACACTGAAGCTTTCTTT. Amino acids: CSARSVDTEAFF.

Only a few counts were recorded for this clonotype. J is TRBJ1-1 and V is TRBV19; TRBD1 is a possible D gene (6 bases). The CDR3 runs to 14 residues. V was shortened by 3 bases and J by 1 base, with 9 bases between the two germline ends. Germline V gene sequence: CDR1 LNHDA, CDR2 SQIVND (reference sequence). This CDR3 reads CASSIGTTNTEAFF. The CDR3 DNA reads TGTGCCAGTAGTATCGGGACAACGAACACTGAAGCTTTCTTT.

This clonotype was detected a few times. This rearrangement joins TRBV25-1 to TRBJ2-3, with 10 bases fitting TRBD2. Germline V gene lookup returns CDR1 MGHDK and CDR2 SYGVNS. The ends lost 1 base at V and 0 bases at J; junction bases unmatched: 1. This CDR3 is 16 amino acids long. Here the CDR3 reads CASSELLAGSTDTQYF. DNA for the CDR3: TGTGCCAGCAGTGAATTACTAGCGGGGAGCACAGATACGCAGTATTTT. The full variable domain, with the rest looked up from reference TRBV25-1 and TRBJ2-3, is EADIYQTPRYLVIGTGKKITLECSQTMGHDKMYWYQQDPGMELHLIHYSYGVNSTEKGDLSSESTVSRIRTEHFPLTLESARPSHTSQYLCASSELLAGSTDTQYFGPGTRLTVL.